These 8 T cell receptor beta chains share one sample of origin, sequenced in a study of quantifying T cell responses using KT2 cells (TCRdb year 2017). Notes on the research overall: RNA was DNase-treated and reverse transcribed with TCR alpha and beta constant-region primers, mostly using SuperScript III.

The method was UMI-ligation and nested PCR. Sequenced on an Illumina MiSeq. Using T4 RNA ligase 1, a single-stranded oligonucleotide bearing the Illumina SP2 sequence plus a UMI was ligated onto the 3' end of the cDNA. PCR1 used around 4 cycles (98 degrees C 15 s, 69 degrees C 30 s, 72 degrees C 40 s), and the beta primer was an equimolar mix of RC1.1 and RC1.2 that covered TRBC1 and TRBC2. The public reads were quality trimmed at Q25 with fastp and then assembled into clones with MiXCR by TCRdb, keeping productive beta chains. Identical CDR3 proteins give one entry, which carries the most common genes and DNA. Counted in this sample were fewer than 50,000 distinct CDR3 sequences; over 15% of them appeared once. Of the sample, about 40% is held by the ten largest clones. Input material: PBMCs spiked with cells of the T cell clone KT2. The source of these receptors is a human donor.

This clonotype was seen at least ten times. J is TRBJ2-1 and V is TRBV12-5; D call uncertain. The V gene lost 1 base and the J gene lost 4 bases, with 5 bases spanning the gap. Germline loops: CDR1 LGHNT, CDR2 FRNRAP. This CDR3 has 13 amino acids. CDR3 in DNA: TGTGCTAGTGGTTTGGCGGGTTACAATGAGCAGTTCTTC. This gives the protein CASGLAGYNEQFF.

This clonotype was detected only once. This sequence joins TRBV20-1 and TRBJ2-5; 7 nucleotides agree with TRBD2. Germline CDR1 reads DFQATT; CDR2 reads SNEGSKA (reference sequence). Losses at the gene ends were 0 bases for V and 6 bases for J; bases not matched to a gene: 13. The CDR3 sequence is 16 residues long. CDR3 DNA: TGCAGTGCTAGAGATCTGCCTAGCGGAGTGAGGAAGACCCAGTACTTC. Its protein product is CSARDLPSGVRKTQYF.

The chain uses TRBV2 and TRBJ2-5; 11 nucleotides line up with TRBD2. Germline trimming cut 7 bases from V and 5 bases from J; bases unmatched to any gene: 27. The CDR3 is made up of 21 amino acids. Germline-derived CDR1 and CDR2 are SNHLY and FYNNEI. The CDR3: CASTHSEPTRYLAGGQETQYF. The CDR3 DNA reads as TGTGCCAGCACCCACAGTGAGCCGACACGCTACTTAGCGGGGGGGCAGGAGACCCAGTACTTC.

This sequence joins TRBV20-1 and TRBJ1-6, with TRBD1 matching over 7 bases. CDR1 is DFQATT, CDR2 SNEGSKA, per germline (reference sequence). Unmatched junction bases numbered 21, after V lost 6 bases and J lost 10 bases. The CDR3 contains 17 residues. CDR3 amino acids: CSAAPLTGEVGRSPLHF. The DNA of the CDR3 is TGCAGTGCAGCCCCCCTAACAGGGGAGGTTGGGAGGTCACCCCTCCACTTT.

The DNA for the CDR3 is TGTGCCAGCAGTGAGAGTCCCACAGATACGCAGTATTTT. This translates into CASSESPTDTQYF. This chain connects TRBV25-1 to TRBJ2-3, with D unclear. Germline CDR1 and CDR2: MGHDK and SYGVNS. There are 13 residues in the CDR3. V was cut by 3 bases and J by 2 bases, with 6 bases left in between.

This clonotype came up once. CDR3 coding DNA: TGTGCCAGCAGCCAAGGGGTTAGCGGAGTAGGGAATGAGCAGTTCTTC. Translated: CASSQGVSGVGNEQFF. V and J are TRBV3-1 and TRBJ2-1, with D perhaps TRBD2 (6 bases). The CDR3 contains 16 residues. In germline, CDR1 is LGHDT, CDR2 YNNKEL (reference sequence). Trimming pared 1 base from V and 7 bases from J, leaving 17 bases between.

This clonotype has a count of ten or more. The V and J genes are TRBV6-6 and TRBJ2-4, with 9 bases that match TRBD2. This CDR3 has 14 amino acids. The V gene end was trimmed by 10 bases and the J gene end by 9 bases; junction bases not matched to a gene: 13. Germline CDR1 reads MNHNY; CDR2 reads SVGAGI (reference sequence). The CDR3 spells CATRTLAGEGIQYF. In nucleotides, the CDR3 is TGTGCCACCAGAACTTTAGCGGGAGAAGGCATTCAGTACTTC.

V gene TRBV2 combines with J gene TRBJ2-7, with 8 bases identical to TRBD1. The CDR3 extends over 17 amino acids. Germline-derived CDR1 and CDR2 are SNHLY and FYNNEI. J was trimmed by 6 bases and V by 1 base; bases with no gene match: 14. The CDR3 DNA is TGTGCCAGCAGTGAAGGTACCCCCGGGACAGGACAGTTCGAGCAGTACTTC. The encoded protein is CASSEGTPGTGQFEQYF.